The clone carrying this T cell receptor (beta chain) has a single count. The sample is drawn from a study of blood T cell repertoires in COVID-19. The overall study: The United States, Italy and Spain provided the acute and convalescent COVID-19 samples.

TCRdb's copy holds only in-frame clones and misses some; the assay was immunoSEQ multiplex PCR. The data show hundreds of thousands of clones, around four fifths seen once. V lost 5 bases to trimming and J lost 1 base, with 17 bases between them. The germline CDR1 and CDR2 sequences are SGHNT and YYREEE (reference sequence). The CDR3 consists of 16 residues. The V gene is TRBV5-4, the J gene TRBJ2-3; TRBD2 might be the D (6 bases). This sequence originates from a woman older than 75 with active or convalescent COVID-19. Sequenced: peripheral blood. In DNA, the CDR3 is TGTGCCAGCAGATTACTAGCAAATTCCGGCACAGATACGCAGTATTTT. Its protein is CASRLLANSGTDTQYF.